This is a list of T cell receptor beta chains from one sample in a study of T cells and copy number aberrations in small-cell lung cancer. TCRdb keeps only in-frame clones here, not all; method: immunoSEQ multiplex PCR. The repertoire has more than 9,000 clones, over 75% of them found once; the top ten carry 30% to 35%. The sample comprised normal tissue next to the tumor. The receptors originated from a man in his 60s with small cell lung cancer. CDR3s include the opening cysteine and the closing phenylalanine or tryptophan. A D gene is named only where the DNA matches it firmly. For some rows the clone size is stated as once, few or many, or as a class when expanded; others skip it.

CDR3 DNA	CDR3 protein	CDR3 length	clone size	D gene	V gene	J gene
TGCGCCAGCAGCTTCCTGGAGGGGGGGACCGGGGAGCTGTTTTTT	CASSFLEGGTGELFF	15	few	.	TRBV5-1	TRBJ2-2
TGTGCCAGCAGACAACAGCCCGGGTCCTACGAGCAGTACTTC	CASRQQPGSYEQYF	14	.	.	TRBV11-3	TRBJ2-7
TGTGCCAGCACTGGGATGGCGGGATATTCGGGCACCGGGGAGCTGTTTTTT	CASTGMAGYSGTGELFF	17	once	.	TRBV2	TRBJ2-2
TGTGCCAGCAGTTCGTCCCTGGGGGGCCTGGGACAGCCCCAGCATTTT	CASSSSLGGLGQPQHF	16	.	.	TRBV28	TRBJ1-5
TGTGCCAGCAGCGTAGAGCGACTAGCAGATACGCAGTATTTT	CASSVERLADTQYF	14	medium-sized	.	TRBV9	TRBJ2-3
TGTGCCAGCACCGGACTACTAGCGGAGGAGCAGTTCTTC	CASTGLLAEEQFF	13	.	TRBD2	TRBV28	TRBJ2-1
TGTGCCAGCAGCTCAGGGACAGGGGGGATAAGAGCAGATACGCAGTATTTT	CASSSGTGGIRADTQYF	17	.	TRBD1	TRBV5-8	TRBJ2-3
TGTGCCAGTAGTAGGGAGGGTCTTTGGAACACTGAAGCTTTCTTT	CASSREGLWNTEAFF	15	few	.	TRBV19	TRBJ1-1
TGCGCCAGCAGCTTGGCGGGGGGCAACCAAGAGACCCAGTACTTC	CASSLAGGNQETQYF	15	.	.	TRBV5-1	TRBJ2-5
TGTGCCAGCAGTGTGGGGTCTTATCAGCCCCAGCATTTT	CASSVGSYQPQHF	13	.	.	TRBV2	TRBJ1-5